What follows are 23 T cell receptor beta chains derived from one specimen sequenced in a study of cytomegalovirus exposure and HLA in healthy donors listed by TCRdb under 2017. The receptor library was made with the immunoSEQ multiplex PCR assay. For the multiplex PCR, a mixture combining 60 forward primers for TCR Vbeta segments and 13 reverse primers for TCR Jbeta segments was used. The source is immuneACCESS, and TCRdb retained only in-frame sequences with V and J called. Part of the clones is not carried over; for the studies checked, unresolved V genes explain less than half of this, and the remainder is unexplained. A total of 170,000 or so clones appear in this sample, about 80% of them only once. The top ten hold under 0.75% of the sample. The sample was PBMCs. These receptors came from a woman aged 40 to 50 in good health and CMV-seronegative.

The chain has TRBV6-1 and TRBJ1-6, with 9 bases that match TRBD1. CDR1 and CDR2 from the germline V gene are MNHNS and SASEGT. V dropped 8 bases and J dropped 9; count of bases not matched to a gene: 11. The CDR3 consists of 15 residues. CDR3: CASSSGTGFSSPLHF. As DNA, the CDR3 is TGTGCCAGCTCTTCAGGGACAGGGTTCAGTTCACCCCTCCACTTT.

The CDR3 region is CASSLRGGDGYTF. The CDR3, as DNA: TGTGCCAGCAGCTTAAGGGGAGGAGATGGCTACACCTTC. The V and J genes are TRBV11-2 and TRBJ1-2; the D gene is possibly TRBD1 (5 bases). Trimming pared 2 bases from V and 6 bases from J, leaving 10 bases between. Per germline, CDR1 SGHAT and CDR2 FQNNGV. CDR3 size: 13 residues.

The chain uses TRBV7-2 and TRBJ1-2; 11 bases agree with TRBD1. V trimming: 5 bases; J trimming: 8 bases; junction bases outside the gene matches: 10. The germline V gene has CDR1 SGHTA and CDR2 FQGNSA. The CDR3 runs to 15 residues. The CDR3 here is CASSHRDRGIGGYTF. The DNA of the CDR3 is TGTGCCAGCAGCCACCGGGACAGGGGGATCGGGGGCTACACCTTC.

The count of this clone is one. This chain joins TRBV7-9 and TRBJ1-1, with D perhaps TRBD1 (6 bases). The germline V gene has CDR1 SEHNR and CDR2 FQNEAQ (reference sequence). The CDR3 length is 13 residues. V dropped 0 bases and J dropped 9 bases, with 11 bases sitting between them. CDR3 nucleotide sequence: TGTGCCAGCAGCTTAGCGGGGGCGGGTAAAGCTTTCTTT. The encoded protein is CASSLAGAGKAFF.

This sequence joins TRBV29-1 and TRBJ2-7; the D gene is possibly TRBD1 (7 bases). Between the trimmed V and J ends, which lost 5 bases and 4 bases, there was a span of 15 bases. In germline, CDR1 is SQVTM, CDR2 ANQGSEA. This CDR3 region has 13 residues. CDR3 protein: CSVNQGGRYEQYF. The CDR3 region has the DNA TGCAGCGTTAACCAGGGGGGCAGGTACGAGCAGTACTTC.

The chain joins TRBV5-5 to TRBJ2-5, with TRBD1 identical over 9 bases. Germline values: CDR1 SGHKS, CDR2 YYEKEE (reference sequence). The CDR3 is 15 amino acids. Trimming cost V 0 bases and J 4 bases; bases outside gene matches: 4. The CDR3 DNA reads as TGTGCCAGCAGCTTGGACAGGGGGCGACGAGAGACCCAGTACTTC. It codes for CASSLDRGRRETQYF. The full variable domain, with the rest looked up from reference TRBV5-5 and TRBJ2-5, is DAGVTQSPTHLIKTRGQQVTLRCSPISGHKSVSWYQQVLGQGPQFIFQYYEKEERGRGNFPDRFSARQFPNYSSELNVNALLLGDSALYLCASSLDRGRRETQYFGPGTRLLVL.

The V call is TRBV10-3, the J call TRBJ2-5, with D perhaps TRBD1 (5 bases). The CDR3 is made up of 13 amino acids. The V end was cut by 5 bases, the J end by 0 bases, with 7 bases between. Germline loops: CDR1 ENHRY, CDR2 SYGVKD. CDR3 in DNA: TGTGCCATCAGTAAGACAGACCAAGAGACCCAGTACTTC. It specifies CAISKTDQETQYF.

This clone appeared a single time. The CDR3 nucleotides are TGTGCCAGCAGTCCCCCAGGGAATGCCCACGAGCAGTACTTC. The encoded protein is CASSPPGNAHEQYF. This chain joins TRBV28 and TRBJ2-5; D may be TRBD1 (5 bases). The last part of the DNA fits TRBJ2-7 better; the J call may be wrong. The CDR3 is 14 amino acids. Germline loops: CDR1 MDHEN, CDR2 SYDVKM.

The CDR3 is CASKPSGRPTDTQYF. The CDR3 DNA follows: TGTGCCAGCAAACCTAGCGGGAGGCCGACAGATACGCAGTATTTT. The chain employs TRBV27 and TRBJ2-3; 11 bases agree with TRBD2. Germline CDR1 and CDR2: MNHEY and SMNVEV (reference sequence). V gave up 7 bases and J gave up 3 bases; unmatched junction bases: 6. The CDR3 is 15 residues long.

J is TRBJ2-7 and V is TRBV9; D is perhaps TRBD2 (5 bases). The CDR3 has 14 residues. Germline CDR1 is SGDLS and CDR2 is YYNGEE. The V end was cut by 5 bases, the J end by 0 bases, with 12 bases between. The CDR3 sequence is CASSTEGSSYEQYF. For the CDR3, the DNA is TGTGCCAGCAGTACCGAGGGAAGCTCCTACGAGCAGTACTTC.

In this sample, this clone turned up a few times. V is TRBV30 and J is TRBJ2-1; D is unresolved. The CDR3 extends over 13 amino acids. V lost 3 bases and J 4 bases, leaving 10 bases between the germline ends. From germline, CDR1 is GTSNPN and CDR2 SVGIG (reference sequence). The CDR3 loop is CAWRVDLYNEQFF. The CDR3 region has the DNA TGTGCCTGGAGAGTAGATTTATACAATGAGCAGTTCTTC. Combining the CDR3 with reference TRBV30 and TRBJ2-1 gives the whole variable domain SQTIHQWPATLVQPVGSPLSLECTVEGTSNPNLYWYRQAAGRGLQLLFYSVGIGQISSEVPQNLSASRPQDRQFILSSKKLLLSDSGFYLCAWRVDLYNEQFFGPGTRLTVL.

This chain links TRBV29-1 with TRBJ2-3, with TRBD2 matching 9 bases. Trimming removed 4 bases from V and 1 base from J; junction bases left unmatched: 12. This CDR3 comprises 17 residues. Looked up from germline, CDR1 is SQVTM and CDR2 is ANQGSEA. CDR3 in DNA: TGCAGCGTTGCGGGGACTAGCAGCTGGGTGGGCACAGATACGCAGTATTTT. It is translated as CSVAGTSSWVGTDTQYF.

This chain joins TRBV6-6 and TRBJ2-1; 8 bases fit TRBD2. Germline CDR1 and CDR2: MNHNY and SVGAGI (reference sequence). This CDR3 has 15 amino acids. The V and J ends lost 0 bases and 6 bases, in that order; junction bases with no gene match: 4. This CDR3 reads CASSYSAGGGNEQFF. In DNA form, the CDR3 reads TGTGCCAGCAGTTACTCGGCGGGAGGAGGCAATGAGCAGTTCTTC.

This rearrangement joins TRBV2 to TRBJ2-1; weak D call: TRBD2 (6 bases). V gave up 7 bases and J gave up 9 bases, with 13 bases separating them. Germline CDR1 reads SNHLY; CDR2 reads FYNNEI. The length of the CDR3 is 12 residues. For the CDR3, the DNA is TGTGCCAGCATCTTCGGGGGAGGTGAGCAGTTCTTC. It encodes CASIFGGGEQFF.

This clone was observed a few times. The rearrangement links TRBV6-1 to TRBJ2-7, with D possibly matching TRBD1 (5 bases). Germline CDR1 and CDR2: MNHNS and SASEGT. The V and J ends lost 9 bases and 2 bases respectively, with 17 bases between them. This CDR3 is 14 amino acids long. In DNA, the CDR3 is TGTGCCAGTTCCTACCAAGGGGCAACCTACGAGCAGTACTTC. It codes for CASSYQGATYEQYF.

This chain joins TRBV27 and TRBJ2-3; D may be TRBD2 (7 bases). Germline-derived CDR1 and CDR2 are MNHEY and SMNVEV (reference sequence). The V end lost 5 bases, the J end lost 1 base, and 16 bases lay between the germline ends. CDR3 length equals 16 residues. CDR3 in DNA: TGTGCCAGCAGTCCCCTAGGGAGGGGGGGCACAGATACGCAGTATTTT. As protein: CASSPLGRGGTDTQYF.

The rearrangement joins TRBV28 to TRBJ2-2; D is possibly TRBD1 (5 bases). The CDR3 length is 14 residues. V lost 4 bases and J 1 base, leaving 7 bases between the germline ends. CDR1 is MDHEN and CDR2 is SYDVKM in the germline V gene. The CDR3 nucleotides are TGTGCCAGCAGTTCCACAGGGAACACCGGGGAGCTGTTTTTT. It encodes CASSSTGNTGELFF. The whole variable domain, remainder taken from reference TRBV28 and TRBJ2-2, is DVKVTQSSRYLVKRTGEKVFLECVQDMDHENMFWYRQDPGLGLRLIYFSYDVKMKEKGDIPEGYSVSREKKERFSLILESASTNQTSMYLCASSSTGNTGELFFGEGSRLTVL.

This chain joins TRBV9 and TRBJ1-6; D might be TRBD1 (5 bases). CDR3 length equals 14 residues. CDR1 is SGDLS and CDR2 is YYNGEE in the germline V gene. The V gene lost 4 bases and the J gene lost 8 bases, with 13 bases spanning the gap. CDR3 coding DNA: TGTGCCAGCAGCCCTGGGGCCTCATATTCACCCCTCCACTTT. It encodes CASSPGASYSPLHF. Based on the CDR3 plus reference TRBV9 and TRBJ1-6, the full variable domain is DSGVTQTPKHLITATGQRVTLRCSPRSGDLSVYWYQQSLDQGLQFLIQYYNGEERAKGNILERFSAQQFPDLHSELNLSSLELGDSALYFCASSPGASYSPLHFGNGTRLTVT.

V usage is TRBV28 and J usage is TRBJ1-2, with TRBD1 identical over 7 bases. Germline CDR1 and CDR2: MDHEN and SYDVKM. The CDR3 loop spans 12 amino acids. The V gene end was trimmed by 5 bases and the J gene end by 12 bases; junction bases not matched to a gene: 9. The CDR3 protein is CASSPTGWGDTF. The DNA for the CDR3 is TGTGCCAGCAGTCCGACAGGGTGGGGGGACACCTTC.

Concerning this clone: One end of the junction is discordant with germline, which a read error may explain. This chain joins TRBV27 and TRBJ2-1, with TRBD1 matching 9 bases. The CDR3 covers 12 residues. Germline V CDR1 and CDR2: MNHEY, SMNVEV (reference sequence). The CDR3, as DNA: TGTGCCAGCAGTCCGTCCGGGACAGGGATGCTCTTC. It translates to CASSPSGTGMLF.

CDR3 coding DNA: TGTGCCAGCAGTGGTTGGCAGTCTAATGAAAAACTGTTTTTT. Translation gives CASSGWQSNEKLFF. J is TRBJ1-4 and V is TRBV2, with unresolved D. Per germline, CDR1 SNHLY and CDR2 FYNNEI. The CDR3 has 14 amino acids. V was shortened by 4 bases and J by 3 bases, with 9 bases between the two germline ends.

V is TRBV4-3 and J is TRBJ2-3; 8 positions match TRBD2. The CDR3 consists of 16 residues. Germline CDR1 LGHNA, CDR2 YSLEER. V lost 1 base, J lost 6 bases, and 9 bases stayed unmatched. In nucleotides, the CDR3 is TGCGCCAGCAGCCAAGGTTCCGGGACTAGAAAGGATACGCAGTATTTT. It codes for CASSQGSGTRKDTQYF.

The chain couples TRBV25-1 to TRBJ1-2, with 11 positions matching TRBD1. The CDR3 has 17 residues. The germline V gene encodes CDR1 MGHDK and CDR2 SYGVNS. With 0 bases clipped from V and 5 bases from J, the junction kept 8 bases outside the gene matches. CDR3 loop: CASSEYVRGTGGYGYTF. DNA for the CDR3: TGTGCCAGCAGTGAATATGTGCGCGGGACAGGGGGGTATGGCTACACCTTC.